Included here is one TCR beta chain sequence, with context. Different DNA sequences within this sample yield the same CDR3. Trimming removed 0 bases at V and 0 bases at J, with 4 bases between. CDR1 is SGDLS, CDR2 YYNGEE, per germline. The CDR3 is 14 amino acids. This entry belongs to a study of blood T cell repertoires in COVID-19. Study summary: Acute and convalescent COVID-19 samples came from the United States, Italy and Spain. Nucleic acid was either cDNA or gDNA, and it came from T cells, B-cell-depleted T cells, or PBMCs.

Assignments of participants to cohorts depended upon their own reported clinical history. Per the study methods: Amplification with reference gene primers provided the estimates of nucleated cell counts. Measured with immunoSEQ multiplex PCR; TCRdb has only the in-frame clones, and not every one. V and J calls and clone size are those listed in that table; D and trimming were worked out from the DNA. The data contain roughly 290,000 clones, 89% of them seen just once; the ten biggest clones take up 1.7%. The chain recombines TRBV9 with TRBJ1-3; D is unclear. The specimen sequenced was PBMCs or T cells enriched from blood (not recorded which). This TCR was recovered from a woman in her thirties or forties who had recovered from COVID-19. The CDR3 DNA sequence: TGTGCCAGCAGCGTAGACTACTCTGGAAACACCATATATTTT. It is translated as CASSVDYSGNTIYF.